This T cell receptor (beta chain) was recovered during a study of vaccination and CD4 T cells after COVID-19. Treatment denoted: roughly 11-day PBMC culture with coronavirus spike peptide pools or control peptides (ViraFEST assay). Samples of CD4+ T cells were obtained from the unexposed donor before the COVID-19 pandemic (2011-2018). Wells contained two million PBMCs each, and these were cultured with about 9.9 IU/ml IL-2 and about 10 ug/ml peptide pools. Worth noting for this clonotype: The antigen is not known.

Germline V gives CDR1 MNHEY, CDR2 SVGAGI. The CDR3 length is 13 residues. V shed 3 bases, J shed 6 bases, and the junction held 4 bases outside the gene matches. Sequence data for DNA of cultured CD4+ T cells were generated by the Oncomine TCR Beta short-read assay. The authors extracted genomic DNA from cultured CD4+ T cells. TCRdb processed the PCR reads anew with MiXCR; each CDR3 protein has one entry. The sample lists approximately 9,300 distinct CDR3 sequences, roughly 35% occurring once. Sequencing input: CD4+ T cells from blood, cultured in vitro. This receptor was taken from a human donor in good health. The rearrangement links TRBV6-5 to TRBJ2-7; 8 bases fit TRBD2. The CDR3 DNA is TGTGCCAGCAGTTATATGGCGGGGGGCGAGCAGTACTTC. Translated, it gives CASSYMAGGEQYF.